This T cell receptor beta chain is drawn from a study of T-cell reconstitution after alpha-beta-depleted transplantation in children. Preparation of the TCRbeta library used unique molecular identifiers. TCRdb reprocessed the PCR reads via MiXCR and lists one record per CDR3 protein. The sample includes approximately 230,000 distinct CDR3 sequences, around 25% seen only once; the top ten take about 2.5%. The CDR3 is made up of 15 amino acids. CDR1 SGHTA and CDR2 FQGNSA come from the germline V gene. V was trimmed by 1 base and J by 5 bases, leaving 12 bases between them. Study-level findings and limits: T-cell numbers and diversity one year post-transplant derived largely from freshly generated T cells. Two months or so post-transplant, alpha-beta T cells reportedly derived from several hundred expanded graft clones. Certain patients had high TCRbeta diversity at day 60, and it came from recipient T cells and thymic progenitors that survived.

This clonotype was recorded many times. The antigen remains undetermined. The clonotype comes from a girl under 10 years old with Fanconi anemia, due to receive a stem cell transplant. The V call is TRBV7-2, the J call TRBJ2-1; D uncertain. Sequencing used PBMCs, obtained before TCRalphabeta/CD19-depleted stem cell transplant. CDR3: CASSLEYQSNNEQFF. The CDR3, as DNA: TGTGCCAGCAGCTTAGAGTACCAATCGAACAATGAGCAGTTCTTC.